This is a list of T cell receptor beta chains from one sample in a study of T cell responses to AZD1222 COVID-19 vaccine. Profiling relied on immunoSEQ multiplex PCR, and the TCRdb table lists in-frame clones only, not all of them. The sample lists about 39,000 clones; 88% were seen once. The source material was peripheral blood, sampled 28 days after the second dose of the MenACWY control vaccine. These receptors were collected from an adult who received the MenACWY meningococcal vaccine as a control. The CDR3 runs from the conserved cysteine through the conserved F or W. D genes are given only for firm matches.

D gene: .
J gene: TRBJ1-3
V gene: TRBV30
CDR3 length: 16
CDR3 protein: CAWTPGGGPSGNTIYF
CDR3 DNA: TGTGCCTGGACCCCCGGGGGGGGCCCCTCTGGAAACACCATATATTTT

D gene: .
J gene: TRBJ2-7
V gene: TRBV6-1
CDR3 length: 16
CDR3 protein: CASSVLFGGSTYEQYF
CDR3 DNA: TGTGCCAGCAGTGTCCTTTTTGGCGGAAGTACCTACGAGCAGTACTTC

D gene: .
J gene: TRBJ1-6
V gene: TRBV5-1
CDR3 length: 16
CDR3 protein: CASSLEAAVPSSPLHF
CDR3 DNA: TGCGCCAGCAGCTTGGAGGCGGCGGTACCCAGTTCCCCCCTCCACTTT

D gene: TRBD1
J gene: TRBJ2-7
V gene: TRBV28
CDR3 length: 15
CDR3 protein: CASSSPGQAADEQYF
CDR3 DNA: TGTGCCAGCAGTTCTCCGGGACAGGCGGCGGACGAGCAGTACTTC

D gene: .
J gene: TRBJ2-7
V gene: TRBV28
CDR3 length: 14
CDR3 protein: CASTKQGWVYEQYF
CDR3 DNA: TGTGCCAGCACCAAGCAGGGTTGGGTCTACGAGCAGTACTTC

D gene: TRBD2
J gene: TRBJ2-5
V gene: TRBV28
CDR3 length: 17
CDR3 protein: CASTSHRGLAGLETQYF
CDR3 DNA: TGTGCCAGCACTTCACACAGAGGGCTAGCGGGATTGGAGACCCAGTACTTC

D gene: .
J gene: TRBJ2-7
V gene: TRBV4-1
CDR3 length: 15
CDR3 protein: CASSQGVTSSYEQYF
CDR3 DNA: TGCGCCAGCAGCCAAGGAGTAACGAGCTCCTACGAGCAGTACTTC

D gene: .
J gene: TRBJ2-5
V gene: TRBV9
CDR3 length: 14
CDR3 protein: CASSRRGRPETQYF
CDR3 DNA: TGTGCCAGCAGCCGACGGGGCAGGCCGGAGACCCAGTACTTC

D gene: .
J gene: TRBJ2-3
V gene: TRBV19
CDR3 length: 13
CDR3 protein: CASSIHADDTQYF
CDR3 DNA: TGTGCCAGTAGTATCCACGCTGACGATACGCAGTATTTT

D gene: .
J gene: TRBJ2-3
V gene: TRBV6-5
CDR3 length: 10
CDR3 protein: CATRGDTQYF
CDR3 DNA: TGTGCCACCAGGGGAGATACGCAGTATTTT

D gene: TRBD1
J gene: TRBJ2-3
V gene: TRBV27
CDR3 length: 14
CDR3 protein: CASSPGQGADTQYF
CDR3 DNA: TGTGCCAGCAGTCCAGGACAGGGGGCCGATACGCAGTATTTT

D gene: TRBD2
J gene: TRBJ2-5
V gene: TRBV30
CDR3 length: 13
CDR3 protein: CAWTVAGVETQYF
CDR3 DNA: TGTGCCTGGACAGTCGCGGGAGTGGAGACCCAGTACTTC

D gene: .
J gene: TRBJ2-3
V gene: TRBV6-6
CDR3 length: 13
CDR3 protein: CASTRTVTDTQYF
CDR3 DNA: TGTGCCAGCACACGGACAGTCACAGATACGCAGTATTTT

D gene: .
J gene: TRBJ2-5
V gene: TRBV5-4
CDR3 length: 15
CDR3 protein: CASSSPGTFQETQYF
CDR3 DNA: TGTGCCAGCAGCAGCCCCGGGACATTCCAAGAGACCCAGTACTTC